These 25 T cell receptor beta chains share one sample of origin, sequenced in a study of regulatory T cells in long-lasting Graves disease. Regarding time point: persistent/refractory GD, antithyroid drugs over 5 years with positive TRAb. Generation of the TCR library employed RNA extracted from PBMCs. In building TCR beta libraries, iRepertoire HTBI primers were used together with Arm-PCR of CDR3 regions. TCRdb itself ran the multiplex PCR reads through MiXCR, one entry per CDR3 protein. The profile shows some 430,000 distinct CDR3 sequences, about 22% of them singletons. The sequences come from peripheral blood mononuclear cells (PBMCs), collected when the disease was refractory, from a patient treated with antithyroid drugs. These receptors originate from a female donor with Graves disease.

This clonotype was counted ten times or more. The chain recombines TRBV2 with TRBJ1-2, with 8 positions matching TRBD1. Germline V gene sequence: CDR1 SNHLY, CDR2 FYNNEI. J lost 4 bases, V lost 6 bases, and 4 bases had no gene match. The CDR3 sequence is 13 residues long. CDR3 amino acids: CASSGQGPYGYTF. Written as DNA, the CDR3 is TGTGCCAGCAGCGGACAGGGACCCTATGGCTACACCTTC.

The sample holds a few counts of this clonotype. The chain links TRBV19 to TRBJ1-4, with a tentative D call TRBD1 (5 bases). V was clipped by 6 bases and J by 8 bases, with 13 bases between them. The length of the CDR3 is 13 residues. From germline, CDR1 is LNHDA and CDR2 SQIVND (reference sequence). CDR3 in DNA: TGTGCCAGTAGGAATCTAGGGGAAGAAAAACTGTTTTTT. Protein product: CASRNLGEEKLFF.

The rearrangement links TRBV20-1 to TRBJ1-5; D is uncertain. Per germline, CDR1 DFQATT and CDR2 SNEGSKA (reference sequence). This CDR3 has 12 residues. V shed 4 bases and J shed 5 bases, with 9 bases lying between them. The chain's CDR3 is CSAKPRDQPQHF. The DNA of the CDR3 is TGCAGTGCTAAGCCGAGAGATCAGCCCCAGCATTTT.

This clonotype occurred many times. The chain combines TRBV13 with TRBJ2-5; D assignment may be TRBD1 or TRBD2 (5 bases each). The CDR3 length is 13 residues. The V end was cut by 2 bases, the J end by 5 bases, with 9 bases between. The germline V gene encodes CDR1 PRHDT and CDR2 FYEKMQ (reference sequence). The CDR3 DNA is TGTGCCAGCAGCTTAATCGGGGCGGAGACCCAGTACTTC. Translating gives CASSLIGAETQYF. Filled out from reference TRBV13 and TRBJ2-5, the complete variable domain reads AAGVIQSPRHLIKEKRETATLKCYPIPRHDTVYWYQQGPGQDPQFLISFYEKMQSDKGSIPDRFSAQQFSDYHSELNMSSLELGDSALYFCASSLIGAETQYFGPGTRLLVL.

Comment on this clonotype: A read error may explain this, as a much larger clone is one base away. The chain carries TRBV20-1 and TRBJ2-5; TRBD2 might be the D (5 bases). The CDR3 has 13 residues. Germline V gene sequence: CDR1 DFQATT, CDR2 SNEGSKA (reference sequence). Written as DNA, the CDR3 is TGCAGTGCTGGAGATTGGCGGGAAGAGACCCAGTACTTC. Translating it yields CSAGDWREETQYF.

In its sample, this clonotype was seen a few times. V and J are TRBV20-1 and TRBJ2-7, with unresolved D. The germline V gene encodes CDR1 DFQATT and CDR2 SNEGSKA (reference sequence). This CDR3 spans 12 amino acids. The V end was cut by 6 bases, the J end by 0 bases, with 9 bases between. The CDR3 is CSARTLSYEQYF. The CDR3 bases are TGCAGTGCCAGAACTCTCTCCTACGAGCAGTACTTC.

The chain joins TRBV2 to TRBJ1-2, with D tentatively TRBD1 (6 bases). Germline CDR1 reads SNHLY; CDR2 reads FYNNEI. The CDR3 length is 14 residues. Trimming took off 4 bases at V and 4 bases at J, with 13 bases between the two ends. CDR3: CASSVQGGVYGYTF. The CDR3 bases are TGTGCCAGCAGTGTACAGGGTGGTGTCTATGGCTACACCTTC.

This clonotype was counted ten times or more. DNA for the CDR3: TGCAGTGCTAGAGGGAACAGTTACCAAGAGACCCAGTACTTC. It translates to CSARGNSYQETQYF. The chain employs TRBV20-1 and TRBJ2-5; the D is unclear. Trimming stripped 1 base from V and 0 bases from J, with 9 bases between. The CDR3 runs 14 residues. Germline-derived CDR1 and CDR2 are DFQATT and SNEGSKA (reference sequence).

This clonotype was found a few times. This chain joins TRBV28 and TRBJ2-1, with TRBD1 matching 8 bases. This CDR3 region has 18 residues. V shed 9 bases and J 0 bases; nucleotides not matched to a gene: 16. Germline V gives CDR1 MDHEN, CDR2 SYDVKM. This CDR3 reads CASSAPGGAWGSYNEQFF. CDR3 sequence (DNA): TGTGCCAGTTCAGCACCAGGGGGCGCTTGGGGCTCCTACAATGAGCAGTTCTTC.

This chain joins TRBV11-2 and TRBJ1-1; unclear D gene. Trimming shortened V by 1 base and J by 10 bases, and 10 bases separated the two germline ends. Germline values: CDR1 SGHAT, CDR2 FQNNGV. The CDR3 is 12 residues long. The CDR3 DNA follows: TGTGCCAGCAGCTTAGTCGCGCCGGGAGCTTTCTTT. The encoded protein is CASSLVAPGAFF. Full variable domain (missing parts from reference TRBV11-2 and TRBJ1-1): EAGVAQSPRYKIIEKRQSVAFWCNPISGHATLYWYQQILGQGPKLLIQFQNNGVVDDSQLPKDRFSAERLKGVDSTLKIQPAKLEDSAVYLCASSLVAPGAFFGQGTRLTVV.

The rearrangement joins TRBV6-4 to TRBJ1-2; 10 nucleotides line up with TRBD1. With V trimmed by 8 bases and J by 8 bases, 11 bases remained unmatched. The CDR3 has 14 amino acids. Germline loops: CDR1 MRHNA, CDR2 SNTAGT. CDR3 in amino acids: CASRETGGAGGYTF. The CDR3 DNA reads TGTGCCAGCCGCGAGACAGGGGGCGCGGGCGGCTACACCTTC.

The rearrangement uses TRBV6-2 or TRBV6-3 and TRBJ2-7; the D gene is possibly TRBD2 (5 bases). The CDR3 totals 18 residues. Germline V CDR1 and CDR2: MNHEY, SVGEGT. V lost 2 bases and J 3 bases, leaving 23 bases between the germline ends. In nucleotides, the CDR3 is TGTGCCAGCAGTTACAACAGCGGCGCGGCCGCGCCCCGCTACGAGCAGTACTTC. It translates to CASSYNSGAAAPRYEQYF.

As for this clonotype: This could be a read error, since a much larger clone is one nucleotide away. The rearrangement joins TRBV28 to TRBJ1-2; no definite D call. Per the germline V gene, CDR1 is MDHEN and CDR2 is SYDVKM. The CDR3 runs 17 residues. CDR3 loop: CASSFPEVRVANYGDTF. CDR3 DNA sequence: TGTGCCAGCAGTTTCCCGGAGGTGAGGGTGGCTAACTATGGCGACACCTTC.

The chain recombines TRBV7-2 with TRBJ2-7; tentatively, D is TRBD1 (6 bases). The CDR3 sequence is 14 residues long. Germline CDR1 reads SGHTA; CDR2 reads FQGNSA. Trimming removed 2 bases at V and 3 bases at J, with 11 bases between. The CDR3 nucleotides are TGTGCCAGCAGCTTACTCGTAGGGGGCTACGAGCAGTACTTC. This codes for CASSLLVGGYEQYF.

The rearrangement links TRBV6-1 to TRBJ2-5; 9 nucleotides align to TRBD2. Germline CDR1 reads MNHNS; CDR2 reads SASEGT. The trim removed 5 bases at V and 5 bases at J, leaving 9 bases unmatched. This CDR3 has 15 residues. In nucleotides, the CDR3 is TGTGCCAGCAGTACCCTGGGACTAGCTGTGGAGACCCAGTACTTC. It encodes CASSTLGLAVETQYF.

This clonotype came up many times. CDR3 amino acids: CASSQRGQGDPREETQYF. As DNA, the CDR3 is TGTGCCAGCAGCCAGAGGGGACAGGGAGACCCGAGAGAAGAGACCCAGTACTTC. The rearrangement uses TRBV7-2 and TRBJ2-5; 9 bases map to TRBD1. J was trimmed by 3 bases and V by 5 bases; bases with no gene match: 16. CDR3 length equals 18 residues. Germline V CDR1 and CDR2: SGHTA, FQGNSA. The variable domain in full, completed from reference TRBV7-2 and TRBJ2-5, reads GAGVSQSPSNKVTEKGKDVELRCDPISGHTALYWYRQSLGQGLEFLIYFQGNSAPDKSGLPSDRFSAERTGGSVSTLTIQRTQQEDSAVYLCASSQRGQGDPREETQYFGPGTRLLVL.

This clonotype was picked up a small number of times. The V and J genes are TRBV19 and TRBJ1-5; TRBD1 matches at 7 bases. The CDR3 length is 17 residues. Losses at the gene ends were 6 bases for V and 3 bases for J; bases not matched to a gene: 14. From germline, CDR1 is LNHDA and CDR2 SQIVND (reference sequence). CDR3 protein: CASSPTQLTGNNQPQHF. CDR3 sequence (DNA): TGTGCCAGTAGCCCTACCCAGCTGACAGGGAACAATCAGCCCCAGCATTTT.

This clonotype has at least ten counts. The chain links TRBV6-2 or TRBV6-3 to TRBJ2-7; D is uncertain. Germline V gene data show CDR1 as MNHEY and CDR2 as SVGEGT. The ends were cut back, 1 base at V and 0 bases at J, with 7 bases in the middle. The CDR3 is made up of 14 amino acids. The CDR3 bases are TGTGCCAGCAGTTACTATACGGGCTCCTACGAGCAGTACTTC. Its protein product is CASSYYTGSYEQYF.

The rearrangement uses TRBV19 and TRBJ2-5, with D perhaps assigned TRBD1 or TRBD2 (5 bases each). V was shortened by 5 bases and J by 3 bases, with 25 bases between the two germline ends. The CDR3 has 18 amino acids. Germline V CDR1 and CDR2: LNHDA, SQIVND (reference sequence). CDR3 coding DNA: TGTGCCAGTAGTCTCTCTGTGCCAAGCCTGACAGCGGAAGAGACCCAGTACTTC. Its translation: CASSLSVPSLTAEETQYF.

V and J are TRBV6-1 and TRBJ2-7; D not certain. The germline V and J ends were trimmed by 3 bases and 4 bases, with 7 bases remaining between them. CDR1 is MNHNS and CDR2 is SASEGT in the germline V gene. This CDR3 is built from 12 residues. CDR3 sequence reads: CASSDNGYEQYF. CDR3 nucleotides: TGTGCCAGCAGTGATAACGGTTACGAGCAGTACTTC.

Points on this clonotype: A single base separates this from a much larger clone, so it may be a read error. The chain couples TRBV6-2 or TRBV6-3 to TRBJ1-2; D not certain. Germline loops: CDR1 MNHEY, CDR2 SVGEGT. V dropped 2 bases and J dropped 4 bases, with 14 bases sitting between them. CDR3 length: 15 amino acids. CDR3 in amino acids: CASSYVQELSYGYTF. CDR3 in DNA: TGTGCCAGCAGTTACGTTCAGGAACTCTCCTATGGCTACACCTTC.

This clonotype was seen a handful of times. The chain combines TRBV29-1 with TRBJ1-3; D unclear. This CDR3 spans 15 amino acids. V was trimmed by 5 bases and J by 0 bases, leaving 14 bases between them. Germline V gene lookup returns CDR1 SQVTM and CDR2 ANQGSEA. The CDR3 spells CSVSDTVYSGNTIYF. DNA of the CDR3: TGCAGCGTTTCCGACACCGTATACTCTGGAAACACCATATATTTT.

This clonotype was observed many times. This sequence joins TRBV28 and TRBJ2-5; D is ambiguous. Germline CDR1 and CDR2: MDHEN and SYDVKM. V dropped 4 bases and J dropped 1 base, with 4 bases sitting between them. The CDR3 has 12 amino acids. The CDR3 region is CASSSPQETQYF. The CDR3 nucleotides read TGTGCCAGCAGTTCCCCCCAAGAGACCCAGTACTTC.

This clonotype was counted a few times. This chain uses TRBV30 with TRBJ1-5; tentative D call: TRBD1 (5 bases). Germline loops: CDR1 GTSNPN, CDR2 SVGIG (reference sequence). The CDR3 loop spans 13 amino acids. Trimming shortened V by 5 bases and J by 7 bases, and 15 bases separated the two germline ends. CDR3 sequence (DNA): TGTGCCTGGCAACAGGACATAGGGCAGCCCCAGCATTTT. This codes for CAWQQDIGQPQHF.

This clonotype appeared a single time. The chain employs TRBV7-9 and TRBJ1-1, with D hard to call. Germline V CDR1 and CDR2: SEHNR, FQNEAQ (reference sequence). The CDR3 covers 13 residues. The V gene lost 5 bases and the J gene lost 6 bases, with 13 bases spanning the gap. As DNA, the CDR3 is TGTGCCAGCAGCCCTACGGAGATCCCTGAAGCTTTCTTT. It yields the protein CASSPTEIPEAFF.